The 7 T cell receptor beta chains given below trace back to one sample, sequenced in a study of OX40 agonist ivuxolimab in advanced cancers. TCRdb's table, derived via immunoSEQ multiplex PCR, lists solely in-frame clones and lacks some. The sample has about 87,000 clones, 70% to 90% seen once. The material was CD4+ or CD8+ T cells sorted from blood, obtained in a trial of the OX40 agonist ivuxolimab. These receptor sequences come from an adult with an advanced solid tumor such as melanoma, head and neck, liver or kidney cancer.

The chain employs TRBV30 and TRBJ2-7, with 11 positions matching TRBD1. CDR1 is GTSNPN, CDR2 SVGIG, per germline (reference sequence). V was clipped by 3 bases and J by 0 bases; unmatched bases: 7. The CDR3 covers 16 residues. This CDR3 is CAWRTPGTGGSYEQYF. The CDR3 coding sequence is TGTGCCTGGAGGACCCCCGGGACAGGGGGCTCCTACGAGCAGTACTTC.

The rearrangement uses TRBV27 and TRBJ2-7; unclear D gene. The germline V gene encodes CDR1 MNHEY and CDR2 SMNVEV (reference sequence). This CDR3 spans 16 amino acids. Trimming cost V 2 bases and J 0 bases, with 14 bases left between them. In DNA form, the CDR3 reads TGTGCCAGCAGTTTAGGCGCCGGACGGACCTCCTACGAGCAGTACTTC. It is translated as CASSLGAGRTSYEQYF.

V is TRBV5-6 and J is TRBJ1-6; 7 bases fit TRBD1. After removal of 3 bases from V and 2 bases from J, the junction contained 5 bases not matched to a gene. This CDR3 has 16 amino acids. Germline V gene lookup returns CDR1 SGHDT and CDR2 YYEEEE. This CDR3 is CASSSAGTAYNSPLHF. DNA of the CDR3: TGTGCCAGCAGCTCGGCCGGGACAGCCTATAATTCACCCCTCCACTTT.

The V and J genes are TRBV6-5 and TRBJ1-2; D is possibly TRBD1 (5 bases). There are 14 residues in the CDR3. The germline CDR1 and CDR2 sequences are MNHEY and SVGAGI. Trimming cost V 1 base and J 5 bases, with 11 bases left between them. Here the CDR3 DNA reads TGTGCCAGCAGTTACTACGGGACGGAGTATGGCTACACCTTC. This encodes CASSYYGTEYGYTF.

This chain connects TRBV4-1 to TRBJ1-4, with TRBD1 matching 7 bases. V shed 1 base and J 5 bases; nucleotides not matched to a gene: 1. Germline CDR1 and CDR2: MGHRA and YSYEKL. The CDR3 is made up of 14 amino acids. CDR3 sequence reads: CASSQGQGNEKLFF. The CDR3 DNA reads TGCGCCAGCAGCCAAGGACAGGGAAATGAAAAACTGTTTTTT.

The V gene is TRBV19, the J gene TRBJ2-1; 7 positions match TRBD2. V was clipped by 5 bases and J by 8 bases; unmatched bases: 6. This CDR3 contains 13 residues. Germline CDR1 LNHDA, CDR2 SQIVND (reference sequence). CDR3 nucleotides: TGTGCCAGTAGTGGCGGACTAGGGTATGAGCAGTTCTTC. Amino acid sequence: CASSGGLGYEQFF.

This clone was detected only once. The chain links TRBV7-2 to TRBJ1-3, with unresolved D. V was pared by 1 base and J by 0 bases, with 4 bases between. The CDR3 sequence is 14 residues long. Per the germline V gene, CDR1 is SGHTA and CDR2 is FQGNSA. The CDR3 DNA is TGTGCCAGCAGCTTAGACCACTCTGGAAACACCATATATTTT. The encoded protein is CASSLDHSGNTIYF.